This paragraph reports one T cell receptor (beta chain). Antigen: not known. Libraries were prepared by immunoSEQ multiplex PCR; TCRdb keeps only in-frame clonotypes and omits some of them. The repertoire consists of fewer than 30,000 clones, with about 95% occurring once and the leading ten covering approximately 0.25%. The data originate from a study of B cell selection in AIRE deficiency. The CDR3 is made up of 18 amino acids. Trimming removed 1 base from V and 1 base from J; junction bases left unmatched: 8. CDR1 SGHAT and CDR2 FQNNGV come from the germline V gene. Study-wide points: About 30.6% of healthy-shared Treg sequences were found among patient Tconv cells.

CD4+CD127+ cells were sorted as the conventional CD4 T cells. What was sequenced was CD4+CD127+ conventional T cells sorted from PBMCs. The TCR comes from a human donor in good health. The genes are TRBV11-2 and TRBJ2-5; 11 bases match TRBD2. In DNA form, the CDR3 reads TGTGCCAGCAGCTTAGTTGGTGTAGCGGGGGGGCCCCAAGAGACCCAGTACTTC. Its protein product is CASSLVGVAGGPQETQYF.